Here is one T cell receptor (beta chain) with its context. The antigen is not known. This record comes from a study of immune cell composition in non-small cell lung cancer. The study, taken as a whole, reports: About four fifths of squamous and 33% of adenocarcinoma cases had tumour-associated clones >0.5%. Top 10 clone scores and clonality were higher in squamous than adenocarcinoma. Shared sequences between tumour-reactive and dominant in vivo clones were not proven. Tumour TCR-beta clonality was not significantly tied to smoking pack-years.

TCRdb's table, derived via immunoSEQ multiplex PCR, lists solely in-frame clones and lacks some. The sample records approximately 3,200 clones, around 85% being singletons. The sequence was obtained from a human donor with non-small cell lung cancer. Sequenced material: lung tumor tissue.

The CDR3 region has the DNA TGTGCCAGCAGCCTCGGACAGTTTAGCACAGATACGCAGTATTTT. Protein sequence: CASSLGQFSTDTQYF. This chain joins TRBV7-9 and TRBJ2-3, with D tentatively TRBD1 (6 bases). The CDR3 is 15 residues long. Germline V gives CDR1 SEHNR, CDR2 FQNEAQ (reference sequence). The germline V and J ends were trimmed by 5 bases and 0 bases, with 12 bases remaining between them.